This T cell receptor beta chain was recovered during a study of T cell responses to AZD1222 COVID-19 vaccine. The study's findings and limits: The donor group comprised mostly white British people and more females; the analysis possibly underestimated clonal diversity.

Unmatched junction bases numbered 6, after V lost 0 bases and J lost 1 base. Germline V CDR1 and CDR2: SGHNT, YYREEE (reference sequence). The CDR3 runs 16 residues. Turning to this clone: Its specificity is unknown.

The protocol was immunoSEQ multiplex PCR, while the TCRdb copy is restricted to in-frame clones and leaves out a portion. The repertoire holds approximately 88,000 clones, with about 89% as singletons. V and J are TRBV5-4 and TRBJ1-1; TRBD1 matches 7 bases. Material: peripheral blood, obtained 28 days after the second AZD1222 dose. The clonotype comes from an adult who received the AZD1222 COVID-19 vaccine. The CDR3 is CASSLGGPGGNTEAFF. Written as DNA, the CDR3 is TGTGCCAGCAGCTTGGGGGGCCCAGGGGGGAACACTGAAGCTTTCTTT.